These 24 T cell receptor beta chains were all obtained from the same sample, sequenced in a study of T cell changes during pregnancy in multiple sclerosis. Measured with immunoSEQ multiplex PCR; TCRdb has only the in-frame clones, and not every one. The sample holds fewer than 140,000 clones; less than 95% are singletons and the top ten take 1.6%. The sequenced sample was peripheral blood, obtained before pregnancy. The receptor source for this set is a female donor with multiple sclerosis, enrolled in a pregnancy study.

V gene TRBV6-6 combines with J gene TRBJ1-2, with D maybe TRBD1 (5 bases). The CDR3 runs 13 residues. Trimming shortened V by 5 bases and J by 2 bases, and 9 bases separated the two germline ends. From germline, CDR1 is MNHNY and CDR2 SVGAGI (reference sequence). CDR3 DNA sequence: TGTGCCAGCAGTCCTGACAGCAACTATGGCTACACCTTC. It specifies CASSPDSNYGYTF.

This chain links TRBV7-9 with TRBJ2-7; 8 bases are shared with TRBD1. Trimming took 1 base from V and 5 from J; bases not matched to a gene: 10. The V gene's germline CDR1 is SEHNR and CDR2 FQNEAQ (reference sequence). The CDR3 contains 16 residues. CDR3 amino acids: CASSLEGRGPRNEQYF. In nucleotides, the CDR3 is TGTGCCAGCAGCTTAGAGGGCAGGGGGCCCCGGAACGAGCAGTACTTC.

This sequence joins TRBV7-8 and TRBJ1-1; D unclear. The CDR3 runs to 13 residues. Trimming took off 10 bases at V and 4 bases at J, with 16 bases between the two ends. The germline CDR1 and CDR2 sequences are SGHVS and FQNEAQ. The CDR3 loop reads CATIDGRSTEAFF. CDR3 in DNA: TGTGCCACCATAGACGGGAGGAGCACTGAAGCTTTCTTT.

This clone was counted only a few times. This chain joins TRBV6-6 and TRBJ1-5; D is possibly TRBD1 (6 bases). This CDR3 is built from 13 residues. Trimming removed 5 bases from V and 4 bases from J, with 9 bases in between. The V gene's germline CDR1 is MNHNY and CDR2 SVGAGI (reference sequence). CDR3 DNA: TGTGCCAGCAGTCAGGACAGAAATCAGCCCCAGCATTTT. Protein product: CASSQDRNQPQHF.

The V call is TRBV21-1, the J call TRBJ2-1; the table's TRBD2 call for D was not verified on the DNA. TRBV21-1 is assigned pseudogene status. The CDR3 sequence is 18 residues long. CDR3 sequence (DNA): TGTGCCAGCAGCCCTCGCTCCGCTAGCGGTCCACGCTACAATGAGCAGTTCTTC. This gives the protein CASSPRSASGPRYNEQFF.

The chain employs TRBV5-1 and TRBJ2-1, with D perhaps matching TRBD1 (6 bases). This CDR3 is 16 amino acids long. V gave up 3 bases and J gave up 0 bases, with 13 bases separating them. Germline V CDR1 and CDR2: SGHRS, YFSETQ. The CDR3 region has the DNA TGCGCCAGCAGCTCAACGATAGGGGGCTCCTACAATGAGCAGTTCTTC. Protein product: CASSSTIGGSYNEQFF.

This chain joins TRBV7-2 and TRBJ2-3, with TRBD2 matching over 7 bases. V shed 2 bases and J 5 bases; nucleotides not matched to a gene: 10. Germline values: CDR1 SGHTA, CDR2 FQGNSA. This CDR3 has 16 residues. The CDR3 sequence: CASSLNMAGAGDTQYF. The CDR3 DNA reads TGTGCCAGCAGCTTAAACATGGCGGGAGCGGGAGATACGCAGTATTTT.

The chain is built from TRBV27 and TRBJ1-2; 9 nucleotides line up with TRBD1. V lost 6 bases and J lost 5; bases outside the gene matches: 4. This CDR3 has 13 residues. Germline V gene sequence: CDR1 MNHEY, CDR2 SMNVEV (reference sequence). The CDR3 loop reads CASRPGQGYGYTF. The CDR3 bases are TGTGCCAGCAGACCGGGACAGGGTTATGGCTACACCTTC.

The chain carries TRBV5-1 and TRBJ1-1, with 7 bases fitting TRBD1. Germline V gives CDR1 SGHRS, CDR2 YFSETQ. This CDR3 contains 17 residues. With V trimmed by 2 bases and J by 1 base, 11 bases remained unmatched. In DNA, the CDR3 is TGCGCCAGCAGCTTAATCGATACCGGGACAGCGAACACTGAAGCTTTCTTT. It codes for CASSLIDTGTANTEAFF.

With regard to this clone: Here the CDR3 omits its conserved ending phenylalanine or tryptophan, so a read error is the likely source. The chain is built from TRBV18 and TRBJ1-2, with D possibly being TRBD1 (6 bases). The germline CDR1 and CDR2 sequences are KGHSH and LQKENI. This CDR3 contains 15 residues. V dropped 5 bases and J dropped 6 bases, with 19 bases sitting between them. CDR3 DNA: TGTGCCAGCTCATCATGGACAGCAATAGAAGATGGCTACACCCTC. It codes for CASSSWTAIEDGYTL.

The J gene is TRBJ2-1, the V gene TRBV5-6; D unresolved. Deletions cut 0 bases from V and 1 base from J, with 17 bases between. Germline V CDR1 and CDR2: SGHDT, YYEEEE. There are 18 residues in the CDR3. The CDR3 bases are TGTGCCAGCAGCTTGGCCAAGAGTCGGAGTGGATCCTACAATGAGCAGTTCTTC. It encodes CASSLAKSRSGSYNEQFF.

The chain couples TRBV19 to TRBJ2-7; 8 bases align to TRBD2. The CDR3 runs 16 residues. J lost 3 bases, V lost 5 bases, and 12 bases had no gene match. Germline loops: CDR1 LNHDA, CDR2 SQIVND (reference sequence). CDR3 sequence reads: CASSETRTSKSYEQYF. The CDR3 nucleotides are TGTGCCAGTAGTGAGACCAGGACTAGCAAGAGCTACGAGCAGTACTTC.

The rearrangement links TRBV2 to TRBJ2-5; 7 bases are shared with TRBD1. CDR1 and CDR2 from the germline V gene are SNHLY and FYNNEI. V shed 5 bases, J shed 5 bases, and the junction held 5 bases outside the gene matches. The CDR3 length is 13 residues. CDR3 sequence reads: CASSSSRGETQYF. CDR3 nucleotide sequence: TGTGCCAGCAGTTCTAGCAGGGGGGAGACCCAGTACTTC.

V is TRBV11-2 and J is TRBJ2-3; TRBD2 matches 9 bases. The germline CDR1 and CDR2 sequences are SGHAT and FQNNGV. V gave up 1 base and J gave up 2 bases; unmatched junction bases: 7. The CDR3 runs to 17 residues. In DNA form, the CDR3 reads TGTGCCAGCAGCTTAGTGACTAGCGGCACCGTCACAGATACGCAGTATTTT. Amino acids: CASSLVTSGTVTDTQYF.

The chain is built from TRBV5-1 and TRBJ2-1, with 13 bases lining up with TRBD2. Germline V lookup: CDR1 SGHRS, CDR2 YFSETQ. The CDR3 is made up of 17 amino acids. Unmatched junction bases numbered 9, after V lost 4 bases and J lost 5 bases. The CDR3 sequence: CASSGWLGLAGNNEQFF. CDR3 in DNA: TGCGCCAGCAGCGGGTGGTTGGGACTAGCGGGGAACAATGAGCAGTTCTTC. The complete variable domain, with remaining parts taken from reference TRBV5-1 and TRBJ2-1, reads KAGVTQTPRYLIKTRGQQVTLSCSPISGHRSVSWYQQTPGQGLQFLFEYFSETQRNKGNFPGRFSGRQFSNSRSEMNVSTLELGDSALYLCASSGWLGLAGNNEQFFGPGTRLTVL.

The J gene is TRBJ2-4, the V gene TRBV19; D perhaps matches TRBD1 (5 bases). Germline CDR1 reads LNHDA; CDR2 reads SQIVND (reference sequence). The ends were cut back, 3 bases at V and 8 bases at J, with 14 bases in the middle. The CDR3 length is 14 residues. In DNA form, the CDR3 reads TGTGCCAGTAGTATCCCAGGGTCTAAGGACATTCAGTACTTC. It is translated as CASSIPGSKDIQYF.

In nucleotides, the CDR3 is TGTGCCAGCAGTTACTCTACTTACTACGAGCAGTACTTC. As protein: CASSYSTYYEQYF. The chain has TRBV6-6 and TRBJ2-7; D gene ambiguous. V was shortened by 0 bases and J by 3 bases, with 6 bases between the two germline ends. This CDR3 comprises 13 residues. CDR1 MNHNY and CDR2 SVGAGI come from the germline V gene (reference sequence).

This chain links TRBV7-2 with TRBJ2-5, with 14 bases fitting TRBD2. This CDR3 has 18 residues. The V and J ends lost 5 bases and 5 bases, in that order; junction bases with no gene match: 13. Germline V gene lookup returns CDR1 SGHTA and CDR2 FQGNSA. CDR3 sequence (DNA): TGTGCCAGCAGCCCACGACTAGCGGGAGGGAGGGGGCTGGAGACCCAGTACTTC. Amino acid sequence: CASSPRLAGGRGLETQYF.

The CDR3 loop is CASSSTTGSYEQYF. In DNA, the CDR3 is TGCGCCAGCAGCTCAACGACGGGATCCTACGAGCAGTACTTC. The rearrangement links TRBV5-1 to TRBJ2-7; the D gene is possibly TRBD2 (5 bases). Trimming removed 3 bases at V and 1 base at J, with 11 bases between. The germline CDR1 and CDR2 sequences are SGHRS and YFSETQ. The CDR3 runs 14 residues.

This chain uses TRBV5-4 with TRBJ1-2, with TRBD1 identical over 10 bases. CDR1 and CDR2 from the germline V gene are SGHNT and YYREEE (reference sequence). With 3 bases clipped from V and 5 bases from J, the junction kept 13 bases outside the gene matches. This CDR3 has 17 amino acids. CDR3 residues: CASSSVAGQGGFYGYTF. The CDR3 region has the DNA TGTGCCAGCAGCTCGGTGGCTGGACAGGGGGGCTTTTATGGCTACACCTTC.

The chain employs TRBV11-2 and TRBJ1-5; D is undetermined. Trimming pared 8 bases from V and 2 bases from J, leaving 10 bases between. CDR3 length: 13 amino acids. Germline CDR1 SGHAT, CDR2 FQNNGV. CDR3 loop: CASSGARNQPQHF. The CDR3 DNA follows: TGTGCCAGCTCTGGAGCCCGCAATCAGCCCCAGCATTTT.

V and J are TRBV10-2 and TRBJ1-2, with 8 bases aligning to TRBD1. V shed 5 bases, J shed 8 bases, and the junction held 7 bases outside the gene matches. Looked up from germline, CDR1 is WSHSY and CDR2 is SAAADI. The CDR3 is made up of 13 amino acids. The CDR3 sequence is CASSQGALGGYTF. The CDR3 DNA reads TGCGCCAGCAGTCAGGGGGCGCTTGGAGGCTACACCTTC.

This rearrangement joins TRBV6-5 to TRBJ2-1; no firm D call. With 5 bases removed from V and 7 bases from J, the gap between germline ends came to 15 bases. The CDR3 consists of 14 residues. Germline loops: CDR1 MNHEY, CDR2 SVGAGI. CDR3 nucleotide sequence: TGTGCCAGCAGTGTCTCCCCAGAAACGAATGAGCAGTTCTTC. Its protein is CASSVSPETNEQFF.

This clone showed up just a few times. The J gene is TRBJ1-5, the V gene TRBV4-2, with D hard to call. The CDR3 covers 13 residues. Between the trimmed V and J ends, which lost 0 bases and 7 bases, there was a span of 7 bases. Germline V lookup: CDR1 LGHNA, CDR2 YNFKEQ. The CDR3 is CASSQDAIQPQHF. The CDR3 nucleotides are TGTGCCAGCAGCCAAGACGCGATCCAGCCCCAGCATTTT.